This TCR beta chain was recovered during a study of T-cell reconstitution after alpha-beta-depleted transplantation in children. This CDR3 is 17 amino acids long. The ends were cut back, 1 base at V and 1 base at J, with 15 bases in the middle. Findings and caveats of the study: There were some patients whose high TCRbeta diversity at day 60 came from surviving recipient T cells and thymic progenitors. Several hundred expanded graft clones reportedly gave rise to the alpha-beta T cells present about two months after transplant. After one year, T-cell counts and TCRbeta diversity mostly came from new T cells.

Unique molecular identifiers featured in how the TCRbeta library was prepared. Each CDR3 protein gets one entry after TCRdb re-called the PCR reads with MiXCR. This sample has about 300,000 distinct CDR3 sequences, with around 7.3% found just once. At least ten counts were recorded for this clonotype. The target antigen is unknown. The material was peripheral blood, obtained 360 days after TCRalphabeta/CD19-depleted stem cell transplant. V usage is TRBV12-3 or TRBV12-4 and J usage is TRBJ2-3; D is perhaps TRBD1 (5 bases). The receptor was derived from a female patient aged 2-9 years who had a stem cell transplant for Fanconi anemia, so the T cells may come from the graft donor. The CDR3 region is CASSLVGRTSGTDTQYF. The CDR3 DNA reads TGTGCCAGCAGTTTAGTGGGGCGGACGTCTGGCACAGATACGCAGTATTTT.